The 24 T cell receptor beta chains in this list originate from one sample, sequenced in a study of shared clonotypes between healthy human individuals. Measured with immunoSEQ multiplex PCR; TCRdb has only the in-frame clones, and not every one. The sample records about half a million clones, less than 85% being singletons. Sequenced: PBMCs. These receptors were taken from a woman aged 40 to 50 in good health. Some clones in this sample may be carry-over from other donors' samples.

The V and J genes are TRBV6-1 and TRBJ2-7, with D possibly TRBD2 on 6 matching bases. Germline loops: CDR1 MNHNS, CDR2 SASEGT. The CDR3 has 15 amino acids. V dropped 3 bases and J dropped 2 bases, with 14 bases sitting between them. The DNA for the CDR3 is TGTGCCAGCAGTGAGGGGACGGGGGAACCCTACGAGCAGTACTTC. Translation: CASSEGTGEPYEQYF.

The V call is TRBV28, the J call TRBJ1-1; no clear D gene. CDR3 length: 13 amino acids. Germline-derived CDR1 and CDR2 are MDHEN and SYDVKM. Between the trimmed V and J ends, which lost 8 bases and 3 bases, there was a span of 13 bases. The CDR3 region has the DNA TGTGCCAGCCATAAGGCGGGTTACACTGAAGCTTTCTTT. The encoded protein is CASHKAGYTEAFF.

The V call is TRBV9, the J call TRBJ1-2; 7 bases fit TRBD1. The germline gives CDR1 SGDLS, CDR2 YYNGEE. The CDR3 is 15 residues long. The V segment lost 0 bases and the J segment 3 bases; nucleotides outside the gene matches: 5. CDR3 nucleotide sequence: TGTGCCAGCAGCGTAGAGGTGGGACAGTACTATGGCTACACCTTC. Protein product: CASSVEVGQYYGYTF.

The genes are TRBV5-1 and TRBJ2-6; D is unclear. The ends were cut back, 5 bases at V and 0 bases at J, with 6 bases in the middle. The length of the CDR3 is 14 residues. The germline V gene encodes CDR1 SGHRS and CDR2 YFSETQ. CDR3: CASSRSSGANVLTF. The CDR3 region has the DNA TGCGCCAGCAGTCGATCCTCTGGGGCCAACGTCCTGACTTTC.

The V gene is TRBV7-8, the J gene TRBJ2-1; TRBD2 matches 10 bases. The CDR3 totals 15 residues. Unmatched junction bases numbered 0, after V lost 0 bases and J lost 4 bases. Germline V CDR1 and CDR2: SGHVS, FQNEAQ. For the CDR3, the DNA is TGTGCCAGCAGCTTAGCGGGACTAGCGTACAATGAGCAGTTCTTC. Amino acids: CASSLAGLAYNEQFF.

Points on this clone: The sample contains more than one DNA sequence encoding this CDR3. V usage is TRBV27 and J usage is TRBJ2-1; 8 bases map to TRBD2. After removal of 2 bases from V and 7 bases from J, the junction contained 4 bases not matched to a gene. This CDR3 has 14 amino acids. CDR1 is MNHEY, CDR2 SMNVEV, per germline (reference sequence). CDR3 nucleotides: TGTGCCAGCAGTTTAGGACTAGCAGGGAATGAGCAGTTCTTC. Its translation is CASSLGLAGNEQFF.

V is TRBV14 and J is TRBJ2-5, with a possible D match to TRBD2 (5 bases). Germline V gene sequence: CDR1 SGHDN, CDR2 FVKESK. This CDR3 is built from 13 residues. V lost 1 base, J lost 9 bases, and 12 bases lay in between. CDR3 loop: CASSQVLRGPQYF. Here the CDR3 DNA reads TGTGCCAGCAGCCAAGTTTTAAGAGGGCCCCAGTACTTC.

The chain has TRBV7-2 and TRBJ2-7, with TRBD1 as a possible D gene (8 bases). CDR1 and CDR2 (germline): SGHTA, FQGNSA. CDR3 size: 18 residues. The V and J ends lost 1 base and 0 bases respectively, with 19 bases between them. CDR3 bases: TGTGCCAGCAGCTTAGAGACCCACAGGGGGGGATACTCCTACGAGCAGTACTTC. Translating it yields CASSLETHRGGYSYEQYF.

The chain employs TRBV13 and TRBJ2-3; 14 nucleotides align to TRBD2. V lost 0 bases and J lost 14; bases outside the gene matches: 4. Looked up from germline, CDR1 is PRHDT and CDR2 is FYEKMQ (reference sequence). The CDR3 has 14 residues. CDR3 in DNA: TGTGCCAGCAGCTTAGGGACTAGCGGGAGGGCCCGGTATTTT. Translation: CASSLGTSGRARYF.

The V call is TRBV9, the J call TRBJ2-1, with D perhaps being TRBD1 or TRBD2 (5 bases each). The V gene's germline CDR1 is SGDLS and CDR2 YYNGEE. The CDR3 is 12 amino acids. Trimming removed 4 bases from V and 9 bases from J, with 11 bases in between. CDR3 sequence reads: CASSMGVSEQFF. The CDR3 coding sequence is TGTGCCAGCAGCATGGGGGTTTCTGAGCAGTTCTTC.

The chain employs TRBV2 and TRBJ2-7, with D tentatively TRBD2 (6 bases). The germline gives CDR1 SNHLY, CDR2 FYNNEI. The V gene lost 4 bases and the J gene lost 2 bases, with 12 bases spanning the gap. The CDR3 loop spans 14 amino acids. The CDR3 protein is CASSAPGLPYEQYF. CDR3 sequence (DNA): TGTGCCAGCAGTGCTCCGGGACTCCCCTACGAGCAGTACTTC.

This sequence joins TRBV21-1 and TRBJ2-5; no check of the table's D call, TRBD2, against the DNA was made. TRBV21-1 is a pseudogene. The CDR3 is 17 residues long. The CDR3 nucleotides are TGTGCCAGCAGCAAAGCGAGGACGGGAGGATACCAAGAGACCCAGTACTTC. Translation gives CASSKARTGGYQETQYF.

The rearrangement uses TRBV6-1 and TRBJ2-2, with 7 positions matching TRBD1. The CDR3 contains 15 residues. J was trimmed by 7 bases and V by 5 bases; bases with no gene match: 10. Germline lookup yields CDR1 MNHNS and CDR2 SASEGT. The CDR3 region has the DNA TGTGCCAGCAGTACAGACAGGGTGTTTGACGGGGAGCTGTTTTTT. It yields the protein CASSTDRVFDGELFF.

The rearrangement uses TRBV19 and TRBJ2-5; 7 bases fit TRBD1. Germline trimming cut 5 bases from V and 4 bases from J; bases unmatched to any gene: 7. CDR3 length equals 14 residues. Germline V CDR1 and CDR2: LNHDA, SQIVND (reference sequence). CDR3 amino acids: CASSSRTGGETQYF. The CDR3 nucleotides read TGTGCCAGTAGTTCCCGGACAGGAGGAGAGACCCAGTACTTC. The full variable domain, rest sourced from reference TRBV19 and TRBJ2-5, is DGGITQSPKYLFRKEGQNVTLSCEQNLNHDAMYWYRQDPGQGLRLIYYSQIVNDFQKGDIAEGYSVSREKKESFPLTVTSAQKNPTAFYLCASSSRTGGETQYFGPGTRLLVL.

This chain links TRBV5-5 with TRBJ2-3, with D possibly matching TRBD2 (7 bases). CDR1 and CDR2 from the germline V gene are SGHKS and YYEKEE (reference sequence). Trimming cost V 3 bases and J 2 bases, with 13 bases left between them. This CDR3 contains 15 residues. CDR3 amino acids: CASSSEGGITDTQYF. CDR3 coding DNA: TGTGCCAGCAGCTCCGAGGGGGGGATCACAGATACGCAGTATTTT.

This clone was detected ten times or more. V is TRBV19 and J is TRBJ2-1; 10 nucleotides line up with TRBD1. The CDR3 spans 16 residues. The trim removed 5 bases at V and 1 base at J, leaving 5 bases unmatched. Germline CDR1 LNHDA, CDR2 SQIVND (reference sequence). The CDR3 DNA reads as TGTGCCAGTAGTCCGGACAGGGGGAGGTCCTACAATGAGCAGTTCTTC. Translated, it gives CASSPDRGRSYNEQFF.

CDR3 amino acids: CASSKGSYEQYF. The CDR3 DNA reads as TGTGCCAGCAGCAAGGGGTCCTACGAGCAGTACTTC. The J gene is TRBJ2-7, the V gene TRBV21-1. TRBV21-1 has pseudogene status. The CDR3 is made up of 12 amino acids.

The chain couples TRBV11-1 to TRBJ2-7; possibly TRBD1 for D (6 bases). Per germline, CDR1 SGHAT and CDR2 FQDESV (reference sequence). This CDR3 comprises 14 residues. V was pared by 4 bases and J by 1 base, with 11 bases between. The CDR3 coding sequence is TGTGCCAGCAGCTATGATACAGGGTCCTACGAGCAGTACTTC. It translates to CASSYDTGSYEQYF.

The V and J genes are TRBV11-2 and TRBJ1-5; 8 nucleotides agree with TRBD1. Germline V CDR1 and CDR2: SGHAT, FQNNGV. There are 15 residues in the CDR3. Unmatched junction bases numbered 4, after V lost 5 bases and J lost 1 base. CDR3 DNA sequence: TGTGCCAGCAGCCACCGGACAGGGAGCAATCAGCCCCAGCATTTT. Amino acid sequence: CASSHRTGSNQPQHF.

This rearrangement joins TRBV7-8 to TRBJ1-1; D might be TRBD1 (6 bases). The V end was cut by 4 bases, the J end by 6 bases, with 12 bases between. The CDR3 is made up of 13 amino acids. Germline CDR1 is SGHVS and CDR2 is FQNEAQ. The CDR3 sequence is CASSYDRTAEAFF. For the CDR3, the DNA is TGTGCCAGCAGCTACGACAGGACTGCTGAAGCTTTCTTT.

The chain carries TRBV30 and TRBJ2-7; D is unresolved. Germline lookup yields CDR1 GTSNPN and CDR2 SVGIG (reference sequence). CDR3 length: 14 amino acids. The germline V and J ends were trimmed by 1 base and 7 bases, with 17 bases remaining between them. CDR3 amino acids: CAWSGVLPKGEQYF. Here the CDR3 DNA reads TGTGCCTGGAGTGGAGTTTTGCCAAAAGGGGAGCAGTACTTC.

The chain recombines TRBV18 with TRBJ1-5; TRBD1 is a possible D gene (5 bases). The ends were cut back, 6 bases at V and 1 base at J, with 10 bases in the middle. Per the germline V gene, CDR1 is KGHSH and CDR2 is LQKENI. The CDR3 has 14 residues. CDR3 sequence reads: CASSPGRSNQPQHF. The CDR3 nucleotides read TGTGCCAGCTCCCCGGGACGGAGCAATCAGCCCCAGCATTTT.

The chain employs TRBV15 and TRBJ2-7; the D gene could be TRBD1 or TRBD2 (5 bases each). The V gene lost 3 bases and the J gene lost 4 bases, with 10 bases spanning the gap. CDR1 and CDR2 (germline): LNHNV, YYDKDF (reference sequence). This CDR3 has 13 amino acids. The CDR3 is CATSRERGYEQYF. The CDR3 DNA reads as TGTGCCACCAGCAGGGAGAGGGGATACGAGCAGTACTTC.

V and J are TRBV7-9 and TRBJ1-4, with 10 bases identical to TRBD1. With 1 base clipped from V and 7 bases from J, the junction kept 3 bases outside the gene matches. The CDR3 consists of 15 residues. CDR1 is SEHNR and CDR2 is FQNEAQ in the germline V gene (reference sequence). CDR3 DNA: TGTGCCAGCAGCTTAGGGGACAGGGGAAGTGAAAAACTGTTTTTT. It yields the protein CASSLGDRGSEKLFF.